This T cell receptor beta chain was found in a study of shared clonotypes between healthy human individuals. Study background: Each donor contributed plates that comprised three CD4 naive, three CD4 memory, two CD8 naive and one CD8 memory. Study-wide results and caveats: Tissue TCR repertoires likely differ from these blood-only repertoires.

In the naive CD8 group, cells lacked CD45RO and were positively selected for CCR7, so terminally differentiated effector memory CD45RA+ cells were left out. J gave up 2 bases and V 4 bases, and 10 bases lay outside the gene matches. The V gene's germline CDR1 is SGHRS and CDR2 YFSETQ. The CDR3 covers 17 residues. Measured with immunoSEQ multiplex PCR; TCRdb has only the in-frame clones, and not every one. The sample lists roughly 2 million clones, about 95% occurring once. With respect to this clone: Antigen unknown.

Sequenced: naive CD8+ T cells sorted from blood. The sequence was collected from a young man in good health. The rearrangement uses TRBV5-1 and TRBJ2-2; 8 nucleotides agree with TRBD1. The CDR3 is CASSPRGLGSNTGELFF. For the CDR3, the DNA is TGCGCCAGCAGCCCCAGGGGGCTGGGCAGTAACACCGGGGAGCTGTTTTTT.